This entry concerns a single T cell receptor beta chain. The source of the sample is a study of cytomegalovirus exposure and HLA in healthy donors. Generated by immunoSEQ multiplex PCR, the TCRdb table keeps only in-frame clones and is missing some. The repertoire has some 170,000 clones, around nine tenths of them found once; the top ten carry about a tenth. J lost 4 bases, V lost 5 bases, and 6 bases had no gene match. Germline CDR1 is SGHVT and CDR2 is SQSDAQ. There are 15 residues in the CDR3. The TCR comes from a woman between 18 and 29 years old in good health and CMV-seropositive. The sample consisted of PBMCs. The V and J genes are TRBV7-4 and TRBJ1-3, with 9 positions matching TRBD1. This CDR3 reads CASSPHRGRGNTIYF. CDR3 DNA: TGTGCCAGCAGCCCACACAGGGGGCGAGGAAACACCATATATTTT.